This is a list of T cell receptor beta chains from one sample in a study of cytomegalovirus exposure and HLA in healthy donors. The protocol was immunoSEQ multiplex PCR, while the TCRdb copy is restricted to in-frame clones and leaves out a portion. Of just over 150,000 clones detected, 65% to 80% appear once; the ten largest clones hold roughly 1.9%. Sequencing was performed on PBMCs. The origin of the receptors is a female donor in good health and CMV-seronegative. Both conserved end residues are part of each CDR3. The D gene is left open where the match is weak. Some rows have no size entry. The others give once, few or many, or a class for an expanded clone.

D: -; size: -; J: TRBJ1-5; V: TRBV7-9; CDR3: CASVGEGGYQPQHF; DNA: TGTGCCAGCGTGGGAGAGGGTGGATATCAGCCCCAGCATTTT
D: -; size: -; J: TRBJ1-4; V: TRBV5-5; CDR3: CASSYRELNEKLFF; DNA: TGTGCCAGCAGCTACCGAGAACTGAATGAAAAACTGTTTTTT
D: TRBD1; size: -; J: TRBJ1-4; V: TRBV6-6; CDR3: CASSNGQVPTNEKLFF; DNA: TGTGCCAGCAGTAATGGACAGGTCCCAACTAATGAAAAACTGTTTTTT
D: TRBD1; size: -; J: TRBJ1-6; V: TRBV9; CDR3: CASSVAAGGNSPLHF; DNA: TGTGCCAGCAGCGTAGCAGCAGGGGGGAATTCACCCCTCCACTTT
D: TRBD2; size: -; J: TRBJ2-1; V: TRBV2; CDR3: CASSELGLATNEQFF; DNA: TGTGCCAGCAGTGAGTTGGGACTAGCAACTAATGAGCAGTTCTTC
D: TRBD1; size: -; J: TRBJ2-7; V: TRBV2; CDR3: CASSGTGPPYEQYF; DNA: TGTGCCAGCAGTGGGACAGGTCCTCCCTACGAGCAGTACTTC
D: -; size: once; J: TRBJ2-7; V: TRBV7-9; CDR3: CASSFLRSAELNF; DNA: TGTGCCAGCAGCTTTTTAAGATCCGCCGAGCTTAACTTC
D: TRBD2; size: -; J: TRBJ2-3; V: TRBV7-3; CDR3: CASSSGGGPTDTQYF; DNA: TGTGCCAGCAGCTCCGGCGGGGGGCCCACAGATACGCAGTATTTT
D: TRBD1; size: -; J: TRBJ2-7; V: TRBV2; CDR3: CASSYPGTGYEQYF; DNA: TGTGCCAGCAGTTATCCCGGGACAGGGTACGAGCAGTACTTC
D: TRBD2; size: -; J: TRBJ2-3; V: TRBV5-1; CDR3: CASSLALAGGADTQYF; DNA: TGCGCCAGCAGCTTGGCGCTAGCGGGGGGGGCAGATACGCAGTATTTT
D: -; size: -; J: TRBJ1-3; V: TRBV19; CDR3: CASSIPGPGNTIYF; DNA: TGTGCCAGTAGTATCCCAGGGCCCGGAAACACCATATATTTT
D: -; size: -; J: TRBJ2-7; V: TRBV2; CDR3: CASSDRGGQLSYEQYF; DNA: TGTGCCAGCAGTGATCGAGGCGGCCAACTCTCCTACGAGCAGTACTTC
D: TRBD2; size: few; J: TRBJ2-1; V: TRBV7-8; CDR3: CASSPTQRGGINEQFF; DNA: TGTGCCAGCAGTCCTACCCAGCGGGGGGGGATCAATGAGCAGTTCTTC
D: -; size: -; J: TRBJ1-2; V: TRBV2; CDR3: CASSGMSYGYTF; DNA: TGTGCCAGCAGTGGAATGAGCTATGGCTACACCTTC
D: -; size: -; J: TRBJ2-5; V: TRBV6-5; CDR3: CASSYSGRGHQETQYF; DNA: TGTGCCAGCAGTTACTCGGGCAGGGGACACCAAGAGACCCAGTACTTC
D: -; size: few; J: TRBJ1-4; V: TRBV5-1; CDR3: CASSLAGATNEKLFF; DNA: TGCGCCAGCAGCTTGGCCGGTGCAACTAATGAAAAACTGTTTTTT
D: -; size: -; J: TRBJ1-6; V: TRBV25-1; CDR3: CASKGRVDSPLHF; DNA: TGTGCCAGCAAGGGCAGGGTAGATTCACCCCTCCACTTT
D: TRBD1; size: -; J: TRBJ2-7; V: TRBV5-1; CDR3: CASSLWASGTGQSYEQYF; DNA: TGCGCCAGCAGCTTGTGGGCATCCGGGACAGGTCAATCCTACGAGCAGTACTTC